The 8 T cell receptor beta chains reported below all come from one sample, sequenced in a study of blood T cell repertoires in COVID-19. Assay: immunoSEQ multiplex PCR; the TCRdb copy retains only in-frame clones and omits some. In the table there are fewer than 300,000 clones, about 80% of which are singletons. Sequencing was performed on peripheral blood. The receptors derive from an older person with COVID-19, enrolled during active disease.

The gene calls are TRBV19 and TRBJ1-5; D possibly corresponds to TRBD1 (5 bases). The CDR3 is 11 amino acids. Germline assignment: CDR1 LNHDA and CDR2 SQIVND (reference sequence). The V end was cut by 9 bases, the J end by 13 bases, with 16 bases between. The CDR3 region has the DNA TGTGCCAGCGCGGGGGGGGTACGACAGCATTTT. Translating it yields CASAGGVRQHF.

The gene calls are TRBV15 and TRBJ2-6; possibly TRBD1 for D (5 bases). Germline CDR1 and CDR2: LNHNV and YYDKDF (reference sequence). CDR3 length: 17 residues. V was cut by 0 bases and J by 0 bases, with 9 bases left in between. CDR3: CATSRDIGDSGANVLTF. The CDR3 nucleotides read TGTGCCACCAGCAGAGATATAGGGGACTCTGGGGCCAACGTCCTGACTTTC.

Regarding this clone: Germline and junction disagree at one end, which may indicate a read error. The rearrangement uses TRBV13 and TRBJ2-5; 15 nucleotides agree with TRBD2. Germline values: CDR1 PRHDT, CDR2 FYEKMQ (reference sequence). This CDR3 has 17 residues. CDR3 sequence: CASSLGLAGGPVETQYF. The CDR3 DNA sequence: TGTGCCAGCAGCCTAGGACTAGCGGGAGGGCCGGTAGAGACCCAGTACTTC.

CDR3 amino acids: CASSSTSGSFTGELFF. DNA of the CDR3: TGTGCCAGCAGCTCGACTAGCGGGAGTTTTACCGGGGAGCTGTTTTTT. The chain recombines TRBV7-8 with TRBJ2-2; 12 bases align to TRBD2. V lost 4 bases and J lost 5; bases outside the gene matches: 5. This CDR3 is 16 amino acids long. Per germline, CDR1 SGHVS and CDR2 FQNEAQ.

The chain recombines TRBV3-1 (or the pseudogene TRBV3-2) with TRBJ2-4; 11 bases line up with TRBD1. The V segment lost 1 base and the J segment 2 bases; nucleotides outside the gene matches: 10. Germline CDR1 reads LGHDT; CDR2 reads YNNKEL (reference sequence). The CDR3 sequence is 19 residues long. CDR3: CASSQVQDGTGGTKNIQYF. CDR3 nucleotide sequence: TGTGCCAGCAGCCAAGTACAAGACGGGACAGGGGGGACCAAAAACATTCAGTACTTC.

The genes are TRBV9 and TRBJ2-7; D may be TRBD1 (6 bases). The CDR3 covers 16 residues. V gave up 2 bases and J gave up 2 bases, with 17 bases separating them. The germline CDR1 and CDR2 sequences are SGDLS and YYNGEE. CDR3 nucleotides: TGTGCCAGCAGCGTTGGGGGCCTGGACTTAACCTACGAGCAGTACTTC. This codes for CASSVGGLDLTYEQYF. The variable domain in full, completed from reference TRBV9 and TRBJ2-7, reads DSGVTQTPKHLITATGQRVTLRCSPRSGDLSVYWYQQSLDQGLQFLIQYYNGEERAKGNILERFSAQQFPDLHSELNLSSLELGDSALYFCASSVGGLDLTYEQYFGPGTRLTVT.

There are many counts of this clone. V usage is TRBV5-1 and J usage is TRBJ2-7; possible D gene TRBD2, 6 bases. The CDR3 length is 13 residues. Trimming stripped 0 bases from V and 12 bases from J, with 16 bases between. Germline V gene lookup returns CDR1 SGHRS and CDR2 YFSETQ. The CDR3 reads CASSLVGGELGYF. As DNA, the CDR3 is TGCGCCAGCAGCTTGGTCGGGGGAGAGTTGGGGTACTTC.

The chain uses TRBV7-3 and TRBJ2-2; a possible D gene is TRBD2 (5 bases). The CDR3 is 18 amino acids. V lost 2 bases and J 3 bases, leaving 19 bases between the germline ends. The germline V gene encodes CDR1 SGHTA and CDR2 FQGTGA. CDR3 sequence reads: CASSLAPTRGRHTGELFF. The CDR3 coding sequence is TGTGCCAGCAGCTTAGCCCCTACTCGCGGGCGGCACACCGGGGAGCTGTTTTTT.